The 8 T cell receptor beta chains below were found in one sample sequenced in a study of blood T cells in healthy people across ages (dated by TCRdb to 2013 to 2016). Libraries came from 5' RACE. Reads for this sample came from an Illumina HiSeq 2500. A second PCR of roughly 6 to 12 cycles was performed with a sample-barcoded 5' primer and a J-beta primer mix. The raw public reads went through TCRdb reprocessing: fastp at Q25, MiXCR clone calling, in-frame beta chains kept. Each CDR3 protein gets just one entry, which takes the most common genes and DNA from the rows behind it. The sample includes hundreds of thousands of distinct CDR3 sequences, with 40% to 50% observed a single time. The top ten constitute about 21% of the sample. Sequenced sample: blood. These receptor sequences come from a man aged 55 to 69 in good health.

The chain employs TRBV12-3 or TRBV12-4 and TRBJ1-2; perhaps TRBD1 as D (5 bases). This CDR3 is 14 amino acids long. V was shortened by 6 bases and J by 4 bases, with 15 bases between the two germline ends. CDR3 DNA sequence: TGTGCCAGCAGACGGGACCCCTCCACCTATGGCTACACCTTC. Translation gives CASRRDPSTYGYTF.

Many counts were recorded for this clonotype. The chain recombines TRBV6-6 with TRBJ2-5; 11 nucleotides match TRBD2. This CDR3 has 15 amino acids. The germline V gene encodes CDR1 MNHNY and CDR2 SVGAGI (reference sequence). Trimming removed 6 bases from V and 0 bases from J; junction bases left unmatched: 3. This CDR3 reads CASSPTSGDQETQYF. The CDR3 DNA reads TGTGCCAGCAGCCCGACTAGCGGGGACCAAGAGACCCAGTACTTC.

As concerns this clonotype: The junction shows a germline mismatch at one end, possibly a read error. V and J are TRBV7-2 and TRBJ2-5; no firm D call. The better agreement between TRBJ2-7 and the DNA end casts doubt on the J call. This CDR3 has 12 residues. Germline loops: CDR1 SGHTA, CDR2 FQGNSA. CDR3 nucleotide sequence: TGCGCCAGCAGCGTGTGGGAATACGAGCAGTACTTC. It codes for CASSVWEYEQYF.

The chain is built from TRBV5-1 and TRBJ1-6; no clear D. With 4 bases removed from V and 1 base from J, the gap between germline ends came to 12 bases. This CDR3 comprises 16 residues. From germline, CDR1 is SGHRS and CDR2 YFSETQ. This CDR3 is CASSPIGVSYNSPLHF. The CDR3 region has the DNA TGCGCCAGCAGCCCGATTGGGGTATCCTATAATTCACCCCTCCACTTT.

CDR3 sequence reads: CSVEGVSGGWTQYF. CDR3 in DNA: TGCAGCGTTGAAGGGGTCTCGGGAGGGTGGACCCAGTACTTC. The V gene is TRBV29-1, the J gene TRBJ2-5, with 8 bases aligning to TRBD2. CDR1 SQVTM and CDR2 ANQGSEA come from the germline V gene. The CDR3 covers 14 residues. Germline trimming cut 1 base from V and 7 bases from J; bases unmatched to any gene: 8.

The chain employs TRBV4-3 and TRBJ2-1; 9 nucleotides match TRBD2. V dropped 0 bases and J dropped 4; count of bases not matched to a gene: 4. This CDR3 has 16 amino acids. Germline V CDR1 and CDR2: LGHNA, YSLEER. The DNA for the CDR3 is TGCGCCAGCAGCCAAGAGGCTAGCGGGGAATACAATGAGCAGTTCTTC. It specifies CASSQEASGEYNEQFF.

The genes are TRBV7-2 and TRBJ2-5; 10 bases agree with TRBD2. Germline V lookup: CDR1 SGHTA, CDR2 FQGNSA. The junction had 6 bases not matched to a gene; V was cut back by 5 bases and J by 3 bases. The CDR3 length is 15 residues. The CDR3 nucleotides are TGTGCCAGCAGCCCAGGACTAGCGGTAAAAGAGACCCAGTACTTC. Its protein is CASSPGLAVKETQYF.

In this sample, this clonotype turned up once. J is TRBJ2-1 and V is TRBV7-2, with TRBD2 matching 11 bases. This CDR3 comprises 15 residues. Losses at the gene ends were 0 bases for V and 10 bases for J; bases not matched to a gene: 5. Germline V lookup: CDR1 SGHTA, CDR2 FQGNSA. CDR3 region: CASSLATSGVNEQFF. CDR3 nucleotide sequence: TGTGCCAGCAGCTTAGCGACTAGCGGGGTCAACGAGCAGTTCTTC.